Sequencing of this T cell receptor beta chain was carried out in a study of blood T cells in healthy people across ages. Notes on the study in general: Age advanced and TCR beta diversity per million T cells fell, roughly linearly.

This clonotype was counted between two and nine times. The antigen is undetermined. The length of the CDR3 is 16 residues. Germline loops: CDR1 DFQATT, CDR2 SNEGSKA (reference sequence). Trimming took 2 bases from V and 2 from J; bases not matched to a gene: 8. Total RNA extracted from each sample amounted to at least 6 micrograms. A sample-barcoded 5' primer and a J-beta primer mix were used in a second PCR of roughly 6 to 11 cycles. A template-switch adaptor containing 12 random nucleotides labeled each cDNA molecule. TCRdb re-called the 5' RACE reads with MiXCR, one entry per CDR3 protein. The data hold roughly 1.5 million distinct CDR3 sequences, with roughly two fifths observed a single time.

This chain links TRBV20-1 with TRBJ2-7, with TRBD2 matching 11 bases. The sequencing sample was made of blood. This TCR was sampled from a woman aged 18-29 years in good health. Here the CDR3 DNA reads TGCAGTGCTAGACCCGAGACTAGCGGGGTTACCTACGAGCAGTACTTC. Protein sequence: CSARPETSGVTYEQYF.